The count of the clone carrying this T cell receptor beta chain is one. Its antigen is not known. Focal radiation was given together with CTLA-4 blockade (ipilimumab) to patients with chemo-refractory metastatic non-small-cell lung cancer. The CDR3 spans 14 residues. With 5 bases clipped from V and 4 bases from J, the junction kept 5 bases outside the gene matches. Looked up from germline, CDR1 is SGHTA and CDR2 is FQGNSA. The data are from a study of radiotherapy plus CTLA-4 blockade in lung cancer. Findings and limits, study-wide: Among blood TCR repertoires after radiotherapy plus ipilimumab, tumor-derived clones expanded. The authors reported that early blood T cell clone dynamics, with interferon-beta, best predicted response.

TCRdb's table, derived via immunoSEQ multiplex PCR, lists solely in-frame clones and lacks some. This sample carries fewer than 140,000 clones, 70% to 90% of them seen once, and the ten largest clones take 2% to 3%. This chain links TRBV7-2 with TRBJ2-7; 10 bases agree with TRBD1. The sequence was obtained from a human donor with non-small cell lung cancer that progressed on radiotherapy plus ipilimumab. Some clones in this sample may be carry-over from other donors' samples. Sequencing was performed on peripheral blood, taken from a patient treated with radiotherapy plus ipilimumab. The CDR3 protein is CASSPSGQGYEQYF. The CDR3 DNA sequence: TGTGCCAGCAGCCCCTCGGGACAGGGGTACGAGCAGTACTTC.